This passage covers 27 T cell receptor beta chains from one sample sequenced in a study of a mutant IDH1 vaccine in newly diagnosed glioma. As for time point: week 11, during vaccination. Doses of 300 ug of mutant IDH1 20-mer peptide were given with topical imiquimod. Antigen specificity for these receptors is unknown. The assay was immunoSEQ multiplex PCR, and TCRdb's table has in-frame clones only and misses some. The sample carries 120,000 or so clones, about 80% recorded once. Material: PBMCs, obtained from a glioma patient whose treatment included an IDH1 peptide vaccine. The source is a man in his forties or fifties with glioma.

The chain employs TRBV4-2 and TRBJ2-2; possibly TRBD2 for D (6 bases). Germline V gives CDR1 LGHNA, CDR2 YNFKEQ. Deletions cut 3 bases from V and 0 bases from J, with 26 bases between. This CDR3 is built from 21 residues. For the CDR3, the DNA is TGTGCCAGCAGCCACACACGAACGACACAACGTCTAGCGCCGAACACCGGGGAGCTGTTTTTT. It is translated as CASSHTRTTQRLAPNTGELFF.

The J gene is TRBJ1-6, the V gene TRBV2, with 11 positions matching TRBD1. The germline V gene has CDR1 SNHLY and CDR2 FYNNEI. The CDR3 runs to 14 residues. The V and J ends lost 7 bases and 7 bases, in that order; junction bases with no gene match: 3. This CDR3 is CASTGTGGNSPLHF. CDR3 bases: TGTGCCAGCACCGGGACAGGGGGAAATTCACCCCTCCACTTT.

V and J are TRBV5-1 and TRBJ2-3, with a possible D match to TRBD1 (6 bases). From germline, CDR1 is SGHRS and CDR2 YFSETQ. The length of the CDR3 is 16 residues. V lost 4 bases and J 5 bases, leaving 20 bases between the germline ends. CDR3 amino acids: CASSLADTSRGDTQYF. Here the CDR3 DNA reads TGCGCCAGCAGCCTGGCGGATACCTCCAGGGGAGATACGCAGTATTTT.

The J gene is TRBJ2-2, the V gene TRBV18; perhaps TRBD1 as D (7 bases). Germline CDR1 KGHSH, CDR2 LQKENI. The CDR3 runs 16 residues. V was shortened by 5 bases and J by 5 bases, with 18 bases between the two germline ends. CDR3 coding DNA: TGTGCCAGCTCAAACCGACAGGGCGGGATAACCGGGGAGCTGTTTTTT. Its protein product is CASSNRQGGITGELFF.

The genes are TRBV10-3 and TRBJ1-5; tentatively, D is TRBD1 (5 bases). This CDR3 is built from 14 residues. V was shortened by 5 bases and J by 5 bases, with 13 bases between the two germline ends. Germline V gene sequence: CDR1 ENHRY, CDR2 SYGVKD. The CDR3 here is CAISPTWGDQPQHF. The DNA for the CDR3 is TGTGCCATCAGTCCCACATGGGGCGATCAGCCCCAGCATTTT.

The rearrangement links TRBV27 to TRBJ1-5; 8 bases fit TRBD1. The ends lost 6 bases at V and 4 bases at J; junction bases unmatched: 5. This CDR3 region has 14 residues. Looked up from germline, CDR1 is MNHEY and CDR2 is SMNVEV (reference sequence). DNA for the CDR3: TGTGCCAGCAGCTGGACAGGGAGGAATCAGCCCCAGCATTTT. It specifies CASSWTGRNQPQHF.

The table lists this clone with a few counts. CDR3 loop: CASRSPMTGELFF. The CDR3 region has the DNA TGTGCCAGTAGGTCGCCGATGACCGGGGAGCTGTTTTTT. The rearrangement joins TRBV19 to TRBJ2-2, with D unresolved. This CDR3 is built from 13 residues. Trimming pared 6 bases from V and 5 bases from J, leaving 10 bases between. Looked up from germline, CDR1 is LNHDA and CDR2 is SQIVND (reference sequence). Full variable domain (missing parts from reference TRBV19 and TRBJ2-2): DGGITQSPKYLFRKEGQNVTLSCEQNLNHDAMYWYRQDPGQGLRLIYYSQIVNDFQKGDIAEGYSVSREKKESFPLTVTSAQKNPTAFYLCASRSPMTGELFFGEGSRLTVL.

There are many counts of this clone. The rearrangement links TRBV6-1 to TRBJ2-2; the match to TRBD2 covers 12 bases. V shed 2 bases, J shed 6 bases, and the junction held 1 base outside the gene matches. The CDR3 contains 15 residues. The germline gives CDR1 MNHNS, CDR2 SASEGT. The CDR3, as DNA: TGTGCCAGCAGTGAACTAGCGGGGGGGCCCGGGGAGCTGTTTTTT. Residues: CASSELAGGPGELFF.

The chain couples TRBV5-1 to TRBJ1-4; 10 bases are shared with TRBD1. V lost 3 bases and J lost 8; bases outside the gene matches: 4. Germline V gene data show CDR1 as SGHRS and CDR2 as YFSETQ. This CDR3 has 14 amino acids. The CDR3 bases are TGCGCCAGCAGCTCGGGACAGGGGAGGGAAAAACTGTTTTTT. Its translation is CASSSGQGREKLFF.

The rearrangement joins TRBV6-5 to TRBJ2-7; weak D call: TRBD2 (6 bases). This CDR3 region has 13 residues. Trimming removed 4 bases at V and 6 bases at J, with 13 bases between. Germline V gives CDR1 MNHEY, CDR2 SVGAGI. CDR3 loop: CASSSGTLGEQYF. For the CDR3, the DNA is TGTGCCAGCAGTTCAGGGACTCTGGGCGAGCAGTACTTC.

The chain carries TRBV6-1 and TRBJ1-5, with 8 bases fitting TRBD1. Germline loops: CDR1 MNHNS, CDR2 SASEGT. The V gene end was trimmed by 3 bases and the J gene end by 0 bases; junction bases not matched to a gene: 7. The CDR3 contains 17 residues. The CDR3 spells CASSEGQVSYSNQPQHF. CDR3 nucleotide sequence: TGTGCCAGCAGTGAGGGACAGGTCTCTTATAGCAATCAGCCCCAGCATTTT.

This rearrangement joins TRBV29-1 to TRBJ2-1, with TRBD2 identical over 10 bases. Trimming cost V 2 bases and J 0 bases; bases outside gene matches: 10. The CDR3 length is 18 residues. Germline CDR1 is SQVTM and CDR2 is ANQGSEA. This CDR3 is CSVEYLAGELSSYNEQFF. DNA for the CDR3: TGCAGCGTTGAATATCTAGCGGGGGAGCTCAGCTCCTACAATGAGCAGTTCTTC.

This sequence joins TRBV25-1 and TRBJ1-3; no clear D. Trimming took off 5 bases at V and 3 bases at J, with 8 bases between the two ends. The V gene's germline CDR1 is MGHDK and CDR2 SYGVNS. The CDR3 is 13 residues long. In DNA, the CDR3 is TGTGCCAGCAGTCTAAGGGTTGGAAACACCATATATTTT. Its translation is CASSLRVGNTIYF.

The chain links TRBV6-6 to TRBJ1-2, with unresolved D. Trimming stripped 7 bases from V and 2 bases from J, with 8 bases between. The CDR3 has 12 amino acids. Germline loops: CDR1 MNHNY, CDR2 SVGAGI (reference sequence). The CDR3 sequence: CASTPSNYGYTF. CDR3 bases: TGTGCCAGCACCCCATCCAACTATGGCTACACCTTC.

The V call is TRBV4-3, the J call TRBJ2-7; TRBD1 matches 10 bases. The CDR3 totals 15 residues. The germline V gene encodes CDR1 LGHNA and CDR2 YSLEER. The trim removed 2 bases at V and 3 bases at J, leaving 4 bases unmatched. CDR3 DNA sequence: TGCGCCAGCAGCCAAAGGACAGGGGGAATCTACGAGCAGTACTTC. Translating it yields CASSQRTGGIYEQYF.

The rearrangement links TRBV15 to TRBJ1-5, with a possible D match to TRBD1 (6 bases). The V gene's germline CDR1 is LNHNV and CDR2 YYDKDF (reference sequence). The CDR3 consists of 16 residues. Trimming removed 4 bases at V and 3 bases at J, with 16 bases between. The CDR3: CATSTLQGAHNQPQHF. CDR3 DNA sequence: TGTGCCACCAGCACTTTACAGGGAGCCCACAATCAGCCCCAGCATTTT.

The V and J genes are TRBV5-6 and TRBJ1-2; 9 positions agree with TRBD1. V lost 0 bases and J lost 4; bases outside the gene matches: 7. Germline CDR1 reads SGHDT; CDR2 reads YYEEEE. The CDR3 sequence is 16 residues long. As DNA, the CDR3 is TGTGCCAGCAGCTTGGGGGGACAGGGCTGGGGCTATGGCTACACCTTC. It translates to CASSLGGQGWGYGYTF.

The genes are TRBV9 and TRBJ2-1; TRBD2 matches at 12 bases. With 0 bases clipped from V and 8 bases from J, the junction kept 9 bases outside the gene matches. The CDR3 covers 17 residues. Germline V CDR1 and CDR2: SGDLS, YYNGEE. This chain's CDR3 is CASSVEGTSGPAYEQFF. In nucleotides, the CDR3 is TGTGCCAGCAGCGTAGAAGGGACTAGCGGGCCGGCGTATGAGCAGTTCTTC.

V and J are TRBV29-1 and TRBJ1-2; no clear D. The germline V gene has CDR1 SQVTM and CDR2 ANQGSEA. V was clipped by 2 bases and J by 6 bases, with 7 bases between them. The CDR3 totals 11 residues. For the CDR3, the DNA is TGCAGCGTTGAATTGGGAGATGGCTACACCTTC. This gives the protein CSVELGDGYTF.

The V call is TRBV10-1, the J call TRBJ2-5; TRBD1 matches 10 bases. The DNA end is a closer match to TRBJ2-7, so the J assignment may be wrong. The germline V gene encodes CDR1 WNHNN and CDR2 SYGVQD (reference sequence). The CDR3 length is 14 residues. The CDR3 DNA is TGCGCCAGCAGCGTTGACAGGGGGCCGTACGAGCAGTACTTC. This translates into CASSVDRGPYEQYF.

The chain is built from TRBV27 and TRBJ2-7, with TRBD1 as a possible D gene (6 bases). This CDR3 has 14 residues. With 0 bases removed from V and 6 bases from J, the gap between germline ends came to 12 bases. Germline V gene lookup returns CDR1 MNHEY and CDR2 SMNVEV (reference sequence). The CDR3 sequence is CASSLSEDSLEQYF. The CDR3, as DNA: TGTGCCAGCAGTTTATCGGAGGACAGCCTCGAGCAGTACTTC.

This chain connects TRBV10-3 to TRBJ2-4; no clear D. The germline V gene has CDR1 ENHRY and CDR2 SYGVKD. The CDR3 has 12 residues. Trimming removed 10 bases from V and 2 bases from J, with 9 bases in between. The CDR3 DNA reads TGTGCCACAAGTCTTACCAAAAACATTCAGTACTTC. Translation gives CATSLTKNIQYF.

This clone was counted a single time. The V gene is TRBV5-4, the J gene TRBJ2-5; perhaps TRBD2 as D (6 bases). Germline lookup yields CDR1 SGHNT and CDR2 YYREEE (reference sequence). The CDR3 has 16 amino acids. Trimming took 1 base from V and 1 from J, leaving 14 bases between them. In DNA, the CDR3 is TGTGCCAGCAGCTTGTTCTCGGGGACTTCCCAAGAGACCCAGTACTTC. The encoded protein is CASSLFSGTSQETQYF.

A single count supports this clone. This sequence joins TRBV13 and TRBJ2-1, with D possibly TRBD1 on 6 matching bases. V lost 6 bases and J 7 bases, leaving 22 bases between the germline ends. The CDR3 loop spans 16 amino acids. Germline V gene lookup returns CDR1 PRHDT and CDR2 FYEKMQ (reference sequence). The CDR3 DNA follows: TGTGCCAGCAGTCGCCCAGGGGACGCTTTGTCTAATGAGCAGTTCTTC. Amino acid sequence: CASSRPGDALSNEQFF.

The chain uses TRBV5-1 and TRBJ1-1, with D possibly TRBD1 on 5 matching bases. The V and J ends lost 4 bases and 1 base respectively, with 14 bases between them. Germline lookup yields CDR1 SGHRS and CDR2 YFSETQ. The CDR3 spans 15 residues. The CDR3 sequence is CASSTQGPPNTEAFF. The CDR3 DNA reads TGCGCCAGCAGCACCCAGGGACCTCCGAACACTGAAGCTTTCTTT.

The rearrangement joins TRBV11-2 to TRBJ2-3; D possibly uses TRBD1 or TRBD2 (5 bases each). Trimming took 0 bases from V and 2 from J, leaving 9 bases between them. Per the germline V gene, CDR1 is SGHAT and CDR2 is FQNNGV. The length of the CDR3 is 15 residues. The CDR3 loop is CASSLDGGSTDTQYF. The DNA for the CDR3 is TGTGCCAGCAGCTTAGATGGGGGTTCCACAGATACGCAGTATTTT.

The rearrangement uses TRBV4-2 and TRBJ2-3; 12 bases agree with TRBD2. This CDR3 has 16 residues. Losses at the gene ends were 2 bases for V and 2 bases for J; bases not matched to a gene: 2. Per the germline V gene, CDR1 is LGHNA and CDR2 is YNFKEQ. This CDR3 is CASSQRTSGITDTQYF. In DNA, the CDR3 is TGTGCCAGCAGCCAACGGACTAGCGGGATCACAGATACGCAGTATTTT.